This TCR beta chain is from a study of long-term antiretroviral therapy in people with HIV. Findings and limits, study-wide: Subsequent to ART, diversity was augmented yet persisted below that of transplant donor controls. Clonotypes expanded prior to ART showed repertoire dominance at all sampled time points.

Each participant with HIV received care in the United States. A remark on this clone: Its target is not known.

Germline lookup yields CDR1 GTSNPN and CDR2 SVGIG (reference sequence). The V end lost 5 bases, the J end lost 0 bases, and 20 bases lay between the germline ends. The CDR3 is 18 residues long. The libraries were made with immunoSEQ v3.0 at survey level. Sequencing efforts were directed toward about 35,000-50,000 T-cell genomes per sample. TCRdb's copy holds only in-frame clones and misses some; the assay was immunoSEQ multiplex PCR. The profile covers about 21,000 clones, with 82% appearing a single time and over 8% taken by the ten largest. The J gene is TRBJ2-6, the V gene TRBV30; D may correspond to TRBD1 or TRBD2 (7 bases each). The sequences come from unsorted PBMCs, collected at the start of antiretroviral therapy. The sequence was collected from a man in his forties or fifties with HIV. CDR3 in amino acids: CAWLGRGQRVSGANVLTF. DNA for the CDR3: TGTGCCTGGTTAGGGAGGGGACAGAGAGTCTCTGGGGCCAACGTCCTGACTTTC. The full variable domain, in which reference TRBV30 and TRBJ2-6 provide the parts outside the CDR3, is SQTIHQWPATLVQPVGSPLSLECTVEGTSNPNLYWYRQAAGRGLQLLFYSVGIGQISSEVPQNLSASRPQDRQFILSSKKLLLSDSGFYLCAWLGRGQRVSGANVLTFGAGSRLTVL.